These 21 T cell receptor beta chains were all obtained from the same sample, sequenced in a study of graft-versus-host responses after intestinal transplantation. Their target antigens are unknown. Sequencing used immunoSEQ multiplex PCR; TCRdb keeps in-frame clones, though not all of them. This sample has roughly 100,000 clones; over 75% occur once, and the top ten carry 0.7% to 0.9%. This sample comprised unstimulated CD4+ T cells sorted from spleen or lymph node cells, obtained before intestinal transplant. These receptor sequences come from a human donor who received an intestinal transplant.

J is TRBJ2-7 and V is TRBV7-9; no reliable D call. Trimming removed 3 bases at V and 1 base at J, with 7 bases between. This CDR3 contains 13 residues. Germline CDR1 and CDR2: SEHNR and FQNEAQ (reference sequence). The CDR3 DNA reads TGTGCCAGCAGCTTTGGGGATTCCTACGAGCAGTACTTC. As protein: CASSFGDSYEQYF.

V gene TRBV5-1 combines with J gene TRBJ2-3, with 10 bases fitting TRBD2. Germline CDR1 is SGHRS and CDR2 is YFSETQ. This CDR3 has 15 residues. J gave up 6 bases and V 2 bases, and 6 bases lay outside the gene matches. The CDR3 bases are TGCGCCAGCAGCTTAGCGGGGGGGCCGGAGGATACGCAGTATTTT. This translates into CASSLAGGPEDTQYF. Drawing the rest from reference TRBV5-1 and TRBJ2-3, the complete variable domain is KAGVTQTPRYLIKTRGQQVTLSCSPISGHRSVSWYQQTPGQGLQFLFEYFSETQRNKGNFPGRFSGRQFSNSRSEMNVSTLELGDSALYLCASSLAGGPEDTQYFGPGTRLTVL.

This chain joins TRBV6-6 and TRBJ2-5; D remains ambiguous. Germline V gene sequence: CDR1 MNHNY, CDR2 SVGAGI (reference sequence). V lost 2 bases and J 2 bases, leaving 12 bases between the germline ends. This CDR3 contains 15 residues. The CDR3 spells CASSYGGASQETQYF. In DNA, the CDR3 is TGTGCCAGCAGTTACGGTGGAGCCTCACAAGAGACCCAGTACTTC.

The CDR3 DNA sequence: TGTGCCAGCAGCCAAGGTGGGGTAGCGGAGCCCCAGCATTTT. Encoded protein: CASSQGGVAEPQHF. This rearrangement joins TRBV7-9 to TRBJ1-5; D not resolved. Trimming cost V 5 bases and J 8 bases, with 16 bases left between them. Germline CDR1 is SEHNR and CDR2 is FQNEAQ (reference sequence). The CDR3 is 14 amino acids. The whole variable domain, remainder taken from reference TRBV7-9 and TRBJ1-5, is DTGVSQNPRHKITKRGQNVTFRCDPISEHNRLYWYRQTLGQGPEFLTYFQNEAQLEKSRLLSDRFSAERPKGSFSTLEIQRTEQGDSAMYLCASSQGGVAEPQHFGDGTRLSIL.

Details on this clone: At one of its ends the junction is not consistent with the germline gene, which may arise from a read error. The rearrangement uses TRBV19 and TRBJ1-5; TRBD1 might be the D (5 bases). CDR1 and CDR2 from the germline V gene are LNHDA and SQIVND (reference sequence). The CDR3 has 16 amino acids. The CDR3 DNA sequence: TGTGCCAGTAGTCCCCCTCTGGGTCAGGGCAACCAGCCCCAGCATTTT. Translated, it gives CASSPPLGQGNQPQHF.

The J gene is TRBJ1-1, the V gene TRBV6-5, with TRBD1 matching over 7 bases. The CDR3 runs 13 residues. The junction had 5 bases not matched to a gene; V was cut back by 5 bases and J by 5 bases. CDR1 is MNHEY, CDR2 SVGAGI, per germline. The CDR3 nucleotides are TGTGCCAGCAGTCGCCAGGGGGGGACTGAAGCTTTCTTT. It codes for CASSRQGGTEAFF.

The chain employs TRBV6-5 and TRBJ2-7; weak D call: TRBD2 (6 bases). V was pared by 8 bases and J by 0 bases, with 8 bases between. Germline V gives CDR1 MNHEY, CDR2 SVGAGI. The CDR3 extends over 12 amino acids. The CDR3 region has the DNA TGTGCCAGCGGGAGGTCCTCCTACGAGCAGTACTTC. Amino acids: CASGRSSYEQYF.

The rearrangement links TRBV6-5 to TRBJ2-2, with TRBD2 matching 8 bases. Germline CDR1 and CDR2: MNHEY and SVGAGI. CDR3 size: 16 residues. V lost 2 bases to trimming and J lost 5 bases; unmatched junction nucleotides: 7. CDR3 in DNA: TGTGCCAGCAGTTACAGGCCTAGCGGGTTTACCGGGGAGCTGTTTTTT. It specifies CASSYRPSGFTGELFF.

This clone was seen a single time. The CDR3 DNA reads TGTGCCAGCAGCTTTTACCCGGGGTCTCTAACTAATGAAAAACTGTTTTTT. Translated, it gives CASSFYPGSLTNEKLFF. This chain connects TRBV7-9 to TRBJ1-4; D is undetermined. V lost 3 bases, J lost 1 base, and 15 bases lay in between. This CDR3 comprises 17 residues. Germline lookup yields CDR1 SEHNR and CDR2 FQNEAQ (reference sequence).

The chain is built from TRBV6-6 and TRBJ1-6, with D perhaps TRBD1 (5 bases). V was pared by 9 bases and J by 7 bases, with 13 bases between. There are 13 residues in the CDR3. CDR1 and CDR2 from the germline V gene are MNHNY and SVGAGI (reference sequence). CDR3 sequence: CARQGRGNSPLHF. The CDR3 DNA follows: TGTGCCAGACAAGGACGGGGGAATTCACCCCTCCACTTT.

The chain has TRBV7-9 and TRBJ2-5; 7 bases are a match to TRBD1. Matching the DNA end better, TRBJ2-7 makes the J call doubtful. The germline V gene has CDR1 SEHNR and CDR2 FQNEAQ (reference sequence). The CDR3 sequence is 14 residues long. CDR3 amino acids: CASSLGHRGYEQYF. CDR3 in DNA: TGTGCCAGCAGCTTAGGCCACAGGGGCTACGAGCAGTACTTC.

The chain has TRBV10-1 and TRBJ2-1, with TRBD2 identical over 8 bases. V shed 5 bases, J shed 5 bases, and the junction held 5 bases outside the gene matches. The CDR3 runs to 14 residues. CDR1 and CDR2 (germline): WNHNN, SYGVQD (reference sequence). The CDR3 reads CASSTGGPDNEQFF. CDR3 nucleotide sequence: TGCGCCAGCAGTACGGGAGGGCCTGACAATGAGCAGTTCTTC.

V is TRBV5-1 and J is TRBJ1-4; 8 bases align to TRBD1. CDR1 and CDR2 from the germline V gene are SGHRS and YFSETQ. V shed 2 bases, J shed 7 bases, and the junction held 10 bases outside the gene matches. This CDR3 spans 16 amino acids. The CDR3 DNA is TGCGCCAGCAGCTTCGTTGGACAGGGTCCCTTTGAAAAACTGTTTTTT. This translates into CASSFVGQGPFEKLFF.

This rearrangement joins TRBV7-2 to TRBJ2-7; a weak D match, TRBD2 (6 bases). This CDR3 has 14 residues. From germline, CDR1 is SGHTA and CDR2 FQGNSA. The V gene lost 5 bases and the J gene lost 5 bases, with 16 bases spanning the gap. The CDR3 DNA reads as TGTGCCAGCAGCCTCGAGCGGGCGGGCCACGAGCAGTACTTC. Translating gives CASSLERAGHEQYF.

This clone was recorded only once. The V call is TRBV7-9, the J call TRBJ2-2; D is unresolved. V dropped 3 bases and J dropped 4 bases, with 12 bases sitting between them. Germline values: CDR1 SEHNR, CDR2 FQNEAQ (reference sequence). This CDR3 is 15 amino acids long. CDR3 DNA: TGTGCCAGCAGCTTTCACTGGGTGGGCACCGGGGAGCTGTTTTTT. This gives the protein CASSFHWVGTGELFF.

This clone was counted a few times. The chain is built from TRBV2 and TRBJ1-6, with D perhaps matching TRBD1 (6 bases). This CDR3 is built from 14 residues. In germline, CDR1 is SNHLY, CDR2 FYNNEI. Trimming took off 9 bases at V and 7 bases at J, with 16 bases between the two ends. In DNA, the CDR3 is TGTGCCAGTCGTAACAGGGCCCGGAATTCACCCCTCCACTTT. As protein: CASRNRARNSPLHF.

This clone was counted only a few times. The chain has TRBV28 and TRBJ1-3; D not resolved. V was trimmed by 4 bases and J by 1 base, leaving 5 bases between them. Germline V gene lookup returns CDR1 MDHEN and CDR2 SYDVKM. There are 13 residues in the CDR3. This CDR3 reads CASSWVSGNTIYF. In nucleotides, the CDR3 is TGTGCCAGCAGTTGGGTGTCTGGAAACACCATATATTTT.

The chain uses TRBV19 and TRBJ2-2, with TRBD2 identical over 10 bases. This CDR3 is built from 14 residues. The germline gives CDR1 LNHDA, CDR2 SQIVND (reference sequence). V dropped 5 bases and J dropped 4; count of bases not matched to a gene: 1. CDR3 amino acids: CASSVAGGTGELFF. The CDR3 DNA follows: TGTGCCAGTAGTGTAGCGGGAGGCACCGGGGAGCTGTTTTTT.

This chain connects TRBV21-1 to TRBJ1-6; the listed D gene, TRBD1, was not tested against the DNA. TRBV21-1 represents a pseudogene. The CDR3 has 15 amino acids. The CDR3 loop is CASFQGARVDSPLHF. CDR3 nucleotides: TGTGCCAGCTTCCAGGGGGCCAGGGTTGATTCACCCCTCCACTTT.

This clone was detected a few times. V is TRBV5-1 and J is TRBJ2-5; 9 bases align to TRBD2. The junction had 8 bases not matched to a gene; V was cut back by 0 bases and J by 5 bases. The CDR3 is 16 amino acids. Germline CDR1 reads SGHRS; CDR2 reads YFSETQ. The CDR3 DNA reads as TGCGCCAGCAGCTTGGAGGCTAGCGGGACATGGGAGACCCAGTACTTC. Amino acid sequence: CASSLEASGTWETQYF.

This chain uses TRBV11-2 with TRBJ2-7; 7 bases line up with TRBD1. This CDR3 spans 15 amino acids. Germline trimming cut 5 bases from V and 2 bases from J; bases unmatched to any gene: 9. In germline, CDR1 is SGHAT, CDR2 FQNNGV. The CDR3 sequence: CASSRGGPVAYEQYF. The CDR3, as DNA: TGTGCCAGCAGCCGAGGGGGCCCGGTGGCCTACGAGCAGTACTTC. The full variable domain, its missing parts supplied by reference TRBV11-2 and TRBJ2-7, is EAGVAQSPRYKIIEKRQSVAFWCNPISGHATLYWYQQILGQGPKLLIQFQNNGVVDDSQLPKDRFSAERLKGVDSTLKIQPAKLEDSAVYLCASSRGGPVAYEQYFGPGTRLTVT.